The 2 T cell receptor beta chains in this list originate from one sample, sequenced in a study of blood T cell repertoires in COVID-19. Repertoires were generated with immunoSEQ multiplex PCR, while TCRdb's copy carries only in-frame clones and drops some. Of approximately 210,000 clones listed, 70% to 90% are singletons. The source material was peripheral blood. The receptor set was obtained from a woman aged 40 to 55 with acute or convalescent COVID-19.

The genes are TRBV3-1 (or the pseudogene TRBV3-2) and TRBJ1-6; possibly TRBD1 for D (5 bases). Germline V gene sequence: CDR1 LGHDT, CDR2 YNNKEL (reference sequence). There are 13 residues in the CDR3. V lost 5 bases to trimming and J lost 9 bases, with 11 bases between them. CDR3 bases: TGTGCCAGCAGCTACCAGGGTAGTTCACCCCTCCACTTT. It specifies CASSYQGSSPLHF.

V and J are TRBV2 and TRBJ2-7, with 15 bases that match TRBD2. Trimming removed 10 bases from V and 0 bases from J; junction bases left unmatched: 13. Germline CDR1 is SNHLY and CDR2 is FYNNEI. The CDR3 length is 18 residues. The CDR3 protein is CATRGMGLAGGSSYEQYV. The CDR3 nucleotides read TGTGCCACCAGAGGTATGGGACTAGCGGGGGGTAGCTCCTACGAGCAGTACGTC.